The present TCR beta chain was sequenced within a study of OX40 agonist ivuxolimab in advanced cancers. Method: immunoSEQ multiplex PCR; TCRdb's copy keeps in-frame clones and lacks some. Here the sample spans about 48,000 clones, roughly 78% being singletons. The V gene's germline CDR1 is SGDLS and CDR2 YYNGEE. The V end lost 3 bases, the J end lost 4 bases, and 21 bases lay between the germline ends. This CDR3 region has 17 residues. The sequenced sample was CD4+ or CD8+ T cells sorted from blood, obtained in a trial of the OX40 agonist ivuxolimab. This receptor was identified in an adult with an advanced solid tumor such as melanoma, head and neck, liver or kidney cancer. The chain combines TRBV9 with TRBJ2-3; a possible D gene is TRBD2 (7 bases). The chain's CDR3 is CASSASMGGATADTQYF. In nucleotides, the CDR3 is TGTGCCAGCAGCGCTTCCATGGGGGGGGCTACGGCAGATACGCAGTATTTT.